These T cell receptor beta chains were read from a single sample in a study of cytomegalovirus exposure and HLA in healthy donors. Using immunoSEQ multiplex PCR, the repertoire was profiled, and TCRdb retains in-frame clones only, with some absent. Of 100,000 to 150,000 clones in the sample, about 80% were seen once. The sample was PBMCs. All receptors derive from a man younger than 40 in good health and CMV-seropositive. Both conserved end residues are part of each CDR3. Each record gives: V gene, J gene, clone size, CDR3 protein. The listing skips clone size in some rows; elsewhere it reads once, few, many or a size class.

TRBV27,TRBJ1-1,-,CASSNLVVAEAFF
TRBV6-6,TRBJ2-7,few,CASRNRGVNEQYF
TRBV9,TRBJ2-3,-,CASSVGGGDTQYF
TRBV2,TRBJ1-5,-,CASSPPRGQHSNQPQHF
TRBV12-5,TRBJ2-2,-,CASGLASTSGGAGELFF
TRBV7-9,TRBJ1-6,-,CATSTGDNSPLHF
TRBV6-1,TRBJ1-2,-,CASSLTGTAYYTF
TRBV2,TRBJ2-7,-,CAGGAAAAEQYF
TRBV4-1,TRBJ1-4,-,CASSQSATNEKLFF
TRBV2,TRBJ2-1,few,CASSEMGSTGTSEQFF
TRBV9,TRBJ2-1,once,CASSGDPGLAESSYNEQFF
TRBV6-1,TRBJ2-6,-,CASSRLASGANVLTF
TRBV28,TRBJ1-4,once,CASSLMAGDRELFF
TRBV6-5,TRBJ2-2,-,CASKEGPGTGELFF
TRBV10-2,TRBJ2-7,-,CASSDADRGHEQYF
TRBV7-8,TRBJ2-5,-,CASSLVGLAIKETQYF
TRBV9,TRBJ2-3,-,CASSGRLAGGTDTQYF
TRBV30,TRBJ1-1,-,CAWSAGQGANEAFF
TRBV5-1,TRBJ1-3,-,CASSSAGGTGNTIYF
TRBV2,TRBJ2-3,once,CASSIQGDTQYF
TRBV27,TRBJ2-5,-,CASSAGISFQETQYF
TRBV25-1,TRBJ2-7,-,CASRRDTTGSGQYF
TRBV7-2,TRBJ1-4,-,CASSLVLPTTNEKLFF
TRBV29-1,TRBJ2-5,-,CSVDINGHETQYF
TRBV18,TRBJ1-1,-,CASSPPVGREVDTEAFF
TRBV7-3,TRBJ2-1,-,CASSSTSNGEQFF
TRBV6-5,TRBJ1-6,-,CASSYSEAATLHF
TRBV10-3,TRBJ2-1,-,CATGGASYNEQFF
TRBV6-6,TRBJ2-7,once,CASSYGGANSYEQYF
TRBV6-6,TRBJ1-5,-,CASSYRGGNQPQHF
TRBV27,TRBJ1-1,-,CASRRTGSRTEAFF
TRBV7-8,TRBJ2-2,-,CASSLRIAGADTGELFF
TRBV28,TRBJ2-3,-,CASSLAGDVDTQYF
TRBV6-1,TRBJ1-1,once,CASRWTGMVAFF
TRBV6-6,TRBJ1-1,-,CASILGGLTEAFF
TRBV6-5,TRBJ2-3,few,CASSPPGLITDTQYF
TRBV27,TRBJ2-7,once,CASSPKFSQAQAYEQYF
TRBV6-1,TRBJ1-2,few,CASRGTGTRGYTF
TRBV7-3,TRBJ2-1,-,CASSYGTGGHEQFF
TRBV19,TRBJ1-2,-,CASTPSGSNYGYTF
TRBV10-3,TRBJ2-7,-,CAIKRTGETYEQYF
TRBV2,TRBJ1-6,-,CASRREGQNDYSPLHF
TRBV27,TRBJ1-1,-,CASSYSPDTEAFF
TRBV27,TRBJ1-1,-,CASSFKGRTDRNTEAFF
TRBV9,TRBJ1-3,-,CASSPPAGNTIYF
TRBV19,TRBJ1-2,-,CATIPQGKSAGYTF